The 3 T cell receptor beta chains given below trace back to one sample, sequenced in a study of vaccination effects on CD4 cells after COVID-19. Using immunoSEQ multiplex PCR, the repertoire was profiled, and TCRdb retains in-frame clones only, with some absent. Among 25,000 to 35,000 clones, under 85% were seen once, and the ten largest hold about 30%. Expansion with viral peptide pools was applied to antigen-specific CD4+ T cells by the ViraFEST assay prior to sequencing. Following an approximately eleven-day culture, CD4+ T cells were purified. The vaccine recipients had no prior SARS-CoV-2 infection, with negative nucleocapsid antibodies. No antigen has been identified for these receptors. This specimen consisted of CD4+ T cells from PBMCs cultured with SARS-CoV-2 spike peptides, obtained before COVID-19 vaccination. The source of these receptors is a human donor who received a COVID-19 vaccine.

This chain joins TRBV6-2 or TRBV6-3 and TRBJ2-1; 7 nucleotides match TRBD2. Germline CDR1 MNHEY, CDR2 SVGEGT. The CDR3 has 13 amino acids. The junction had 4 bases not matched to a gene; V was cut back by 5 bases and J by 6 bases. CDR3 loop: CASSHGGFNEQFF. The DNA for the CDR3 is TGTGCCAGCAGTCACGGGGGGTTCAATGAGCAGTTCTTC.

V and J are TRBV10-3 and TRBJ2-1; D gene ambiguous. Trimming removed 0 bases at V and 0 bases at J, with 9 bases between. The CDR3 spans 16 residues. Germline-derived CDR1 and CDR2 are ENHRY and SYGVKD. This chain's CDR3 is CAISESVSSSYNEQFF. The CDR3 DNA is TGTGCCATCAGTGAGTCCGTGAGCAGCTCCTACAATGAGCAGTTCTTC.

This sequence joins TRBV6-5 and TRBJ1-6; D is ambiguous. The germline V gene has CDR1 MNHEY and CDR2 SVGAGI. Trimming stripped 7 bases from V and 0 bases from J, with 7 bases between. CDR3 length: 14 amino acids. The DNA for the CDR3 is TGTGCCAGCACCTCCGGCTCCTATAATTCACCCCTCCACTTT. Its protein is CASTSGSYNSPLHF.